The sequence of this T cell receptor (beta chain) was determined in a study of blood T cell repertoires in COVID-19. In the original workflow: Reference gene primers were amplified, and this amplification served to estimate nucleated cell counts. Repertoires were generated with immunoSEQ multiplex PCR, while TCRdb's copy carries only in-frame clones and drops some. V and J calls and clone size are copied from that table; D and trimming were computed from the DNA. This sample carries some 80,000 clones, 80% to 85% of them seen once, and the ten largest clones take 3.5%. Germline CDR1 SGHTA, CDR2 FQGNSA. The junction had 6 bases not matched to a gene; V was cut back by 1 base and J by 8 bases. The CDR3 sequence is 15 residues long.

The source of this sequence is a man aged 45-65 years with acute or convalescent COVID-19. This chain connects TRBV7-2 to TRBJ2-1; 9 bases match TRBD2. What was sequenced was peripheral blood. Here the CDR3 reads CASSLVTSGRYEQFF. The CDR3, as DNA: TGTGCCAGCAGCTTAGTGACTAGCGGACGCTATGAGCAGTTCTTC.